This paragraph covers one T cell receptor beta chain sequence. The data were taken from a study of control samples from healthy donors and cancer patients. Germline assignment: CDR1 SGHDT and CDR2 YYEEEE. There are 13 residues in the CDR3. V was shortened by 3 bases and J by 3 bases, with 8 bases between the two germline ends. The data were produced by immunoSEQ multiplex PCR, yet TCRdb's version contains in-frame clones alone and is incomplete. This table has some 130,000 clones, approximately 92% appearing once. The specimen sequenced was blood. The rearrangement uses TRBV5-6 and TRBJ2-3; D is possibly TRBD1 (6 bases). The TCR originated in a man younger than 30 in good health. CDR3 sequence: CASSWTDTDTQYF. For the CDR3, the DNA is TGTGCCAGCAGCTGGACAGATACAGATACGCAGTATTTT.